A single sample is the source of the 11 T cell receptor beta chains below, sequenced in a study of blood T cell repertoires in COVID-19 (dated by TCRdb to 2018 to 2020). The library was generated by the immunoSEQ multiplex PCR assay. In TCRdb, the immuneACCESS table is reduced to in-frame sequences with V and J assigned. These tables do not hold every clone; where another copy was compared, an unresolved V gene accounts for under half, and the others remain unexplained. Counted in this sample were 350,000 to 450,000 clones; 70% to 90% of them appeared once. The ten largest clones represent about 2.5% of the sample. Sequencing input: peripheral blood. These receptors were collected from a woman aged 55 to 70 with COVID-19, enrolled during active disease.

The chain uses TRBV7-3 and TRBJ1-1; D might be TRBD1 (5 bases). The V and J ends lost 1 base and 1 base respectively, with 10 bases between them. Germline assignment: CDR1 SGHTA and CDR2 FQGTGA. The CDR3 sequence is 15 residues long. The CDR3 DNA follows: TGTGCCAGCAGCTTAAGAAGACAGCCGAACACTGAAGCTTTCTTT. As protein: CASSLRRQPNTEAFF.

J is TRBJ2-5 and V is TRBV19; a weak D match, TRBD2 (7 bases). CDR3 size: 17 residues. Germline CDR1 is LNHDA and CDR2 is SQIVND (reference sequence). The ends were cut back, 5 bases at V and 1 base at J, with 20 bases in the middle. The CDR3 reads CASSALRGRGPQETQYF. CDR3 sequence (DNA): TGTGCCAGTAGTGCACTTCGCGGGCGGGGGCCCCAAGAGACCCAGTACTTC.

The chain links TRBV11-3 to TRBJ2-1, with D possibly matching TRBD2 (7 bases). The germline CDR1 and CDR2 sequences are SGHNT and YENEEA. Between the trimmed V and J ends, which lost 3 bases and 2 bases, there was a span of 17 bases. The CDR3 has 17 residues. As DNA, the CDR3 is TGTGCCAGCAGCTTGGGGGGGCGGGGGCCAGCCTACAATGAGCAGTTCTTC. Protein: CASSLGGRGPAYNEQFF.

The V and J genes are TRBV9 and TRBJ1-2, with D uncertain. The CDR3 is 13 amino acids. Per germline, CDR1 SGDLS and CDR2 YYNGEE. Deletions cut 3 bases from V and 4 bases from J, with 10 bases between. CDR3 nucleotides: TGTGCCAGCAGCGGCCGGGAGTCCTATGGCTACACCTTC. Protein: CASSGRESYGYTF.

The rearrangement uses TRBV2 and TRBJ2-5, with 8 positions matching TRBD2. CDR3 length: 14 residues. J was trimmed by 5 bases and V by 7 bases; bases with no gene match: 9. Per germline, CDR1 SNHLY and CDR2 FYNNEI. The chain's CDR3 is CASTSGTRAETQYF. The CDR3 region has the DNA TGTGCCAGCACCAGCGGGACTAGAGCGGAGACCCAGTACTTC.

The rearrangement links TRBV19 to TRBJ2-1, with 15 bases that match TRBD2. This CDR3 has 16 residues. The germline CDR1 and CDR2 sequences are LNHDA and SQIVND (reference sequence). Germline trimming cut 6 bases from V and 4 bases from J; bases unmatched to any gene: 4. The CDR3 region has the DNA TGTGCCAGTAGCGGACTAGCGGGGGGGACTTACAATGAGCAGTTCTTC. This sequence encodes CASSGLAGGTYNEQFF. The complete variable domain, with remaining parts taken from reference TRBV19 and TRBJ2-1, reads DGGITQSPKYLFRKEGQNVTLSCEQNLNHDAMYWYRQDPGQGLRLIYYSQIVNDFQKGDIAEGYSVSREKKESFPLTVTSAQKNPTAFYLCASSGLAGGTYNEQFFGPGTRLTVL.

The chain links TRBV2 to TRBJ1-1; D remains ambiguous. This CDR3 spans 10 amino acids. V shed 7 bases and J shed 8 bases, with 8 bases lying between them. Germline V gene sequence: CDR1 SNHLY, CDR2 FYNNEI. DNA of the CDR3: TGTGCCAGCAATAGAGGAGAAGCTTTCTTT. Amino acid sequence: CASNRGEAFF.

This rearrangement joins TRBV14 to TRBJ1-1, with 7 bases matching TRBD1. The CDR3 sequence is 16 residues long. Germline V gene lookup returns CDR1 SGHDN and CDR2 FVKESK. J was trimmed by 0 bases and V by 1 base; bases with no gene match: 5. The CDR3 is CASSQGTGTVNTEAFF. DNA for the CDR3: TGTGCCAGCAGCCAAGGGACCGGGACAGTGAACACTGAAGCTTTCTTT.

This clone occurred a few times. This sample also contains other DNA sequences that code for the same CDR3. The rearrangement links TRBV5-6 to TRBJ1-2; no clear D gene. Trimming took 0 bases from V and 2 from J, leaving 5 bases between them. Germline V gives CDR1 SGHDT, CDR2 YYEEEE. The CDR3 runs to 13 residues. This CDR3 reads CASSLGRNYGYTF. The CDR3, as DNA: TGTGCCAGCAGCTTGGGCAGGAACTATGGCTACACCTTC.

V and J are TRBV11-2 and TRBJ2-7; perhaps TRBD2 as D (7 bases). V lost 4 bases and J 4 bases, leaving 23 bases between the germline ends. The CDR3 contains 17 residues. Germline loops: CDR1 SGHAT, CDR2 FQNNGV. CDR3 coding DNA: TGTGCCAGCAGCTCCGACATTACGGGGGGCAGCGGATACGAGCAGTACTTC. Encoded protein: CASSSDITGGSGYEQYF. Using reference TRBV11-2 and TRBJ2-7 for the parts outside the CDR3, the full variable domain is EAGVAQSPRYKIIEKRQSVAFWCNPISGHATLYWYQQILGQGPKLLIQFQNNGVVDDSQLPKDRFSAERLKGVDSTLKIQPAKLEDSAVYLCASSSDITGGSGYEQYFGPGTRLTVT.

This clone was observed once. This chain connects TRBV2 to TRBJ1-5; D remains ambiguous. V was clipped by 8 bases and J by 7 bases, with 18 bases between them. The CDR3 sequence is 14 residues long. Germline V lookup: CDR1 SNHLY, CDR2 FYNNEI. CDR3 sequence reads: CASRGSQRGQPQHF. The CDR3 DNA reads as TGTGCCAGCCGTGGGTCCCAGCGAGGGCAGCCCCAGCATTTT.